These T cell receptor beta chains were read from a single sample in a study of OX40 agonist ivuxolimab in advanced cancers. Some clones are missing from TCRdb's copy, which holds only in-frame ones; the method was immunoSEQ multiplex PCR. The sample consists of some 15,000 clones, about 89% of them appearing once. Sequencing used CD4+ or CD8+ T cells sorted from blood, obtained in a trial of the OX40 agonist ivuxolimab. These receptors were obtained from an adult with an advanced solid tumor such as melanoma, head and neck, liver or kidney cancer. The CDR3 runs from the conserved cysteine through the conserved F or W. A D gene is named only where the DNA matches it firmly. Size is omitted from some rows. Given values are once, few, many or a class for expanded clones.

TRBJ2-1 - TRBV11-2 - CASSPPPTYNEQFF TGTGCCAGCAGCCCTCCGCCCACCTACAATGAGCAGTTCTTC
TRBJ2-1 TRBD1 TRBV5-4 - CASSLPGQGPLDEQFF TGTGCCAGCAGCTTGCCCGGACAGGGCCCTCTTGATGAGCAGTTCTTC
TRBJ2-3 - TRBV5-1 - CASSIYLAESVSDTQYF TGCGCCAGCAGCATCTATTTAGCGGAAAGTGTCTCTGATACGCAGTATTTT
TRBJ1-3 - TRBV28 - CASSLWGEGSGNTIYF TGTGCCAGCAGTTTATGGGGGGAAGGCTCTGGAAACACCATATATTTT
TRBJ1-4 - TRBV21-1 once CASRGVIATRHNEKLFF TGTGCCAGCAGAGGCGTAATAGCTACAAGGCATAATGAAAAACTGTTTTTT
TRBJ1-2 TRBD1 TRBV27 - CASSPSTGVVVYGYTF TGTGCCAGCAGTCCCTCGACAGGGGTCGTGGTCTACGGCTACACCTTC
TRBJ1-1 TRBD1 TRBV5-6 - CASSFAPDRAGTEAFF TGTGCCAGCAGCTTTGCCCCGGACAGGGCGGGCACTGAAGCTTTCTTT
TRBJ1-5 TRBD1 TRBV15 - CATSSRGQGYSNQPQHF TGTGCCACCAGCAGTCGCGGACAGGGCTATAGCAATCAGCCCCAGCATTTT
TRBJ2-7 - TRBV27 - CASSSAYSSYEQYF TGTGCCAGCAGTTCTGCCTATAGCTCCTACGAGCAGTACTTC
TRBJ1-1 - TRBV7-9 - CASSYWTGGDTEAFF TGTGCCAGCAGCTACTGGACTGGAGGGGACACTGAAGCTTTCTTT
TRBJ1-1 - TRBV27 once CASSLFGGGPEAFF TGTGCCAGCAGTTTATTTGGAGGAGGGCCTGAAGCTTTCTTT
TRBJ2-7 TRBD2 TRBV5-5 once CASSFTSGIYEQYF TGTGCCAGCAGCTTTACTAGCGGGATCTACGAGCAGTACTTC
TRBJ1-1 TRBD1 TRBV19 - CAVEFYRGNTEAFF TGTGCCGTAGAATTCTACAGGGGAAACACTGAAGCTTTCTTT
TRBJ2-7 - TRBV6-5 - CASSYGAPPSYEQYF TGTGCCAGCAGTTACGGGGCACCCCCCTCCTACGAGCAGTACTTC
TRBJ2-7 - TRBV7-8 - CASSLEIAGFSSLISYEQYF TGTGCCAGCAGCTTAGAAATCGCAGGGTTTTCATCACTCATTTCCTACGAGCAGTACTTC
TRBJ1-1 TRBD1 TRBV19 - CASSGPTGFLTSEAFF TGTGCCAGTAGTGGGCCGACAGGGTTTTTGACTTCTGAAGCTTTCTTT
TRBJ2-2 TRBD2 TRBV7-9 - CASSFELTQVGGETGELFF TGTGCCAGCAGCTTCGAATTGACCCAGGTCGGGGGGGAGACCGGGGAGCTGTTTTTT
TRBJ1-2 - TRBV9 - CASSVGTHIGDKYGYTF TGTGCCAGCAGCGTCGGGACACATATTGGGGACAAATATGGCTACACCTTC
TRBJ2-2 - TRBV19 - CASSIPHRETLNTGELFF TGTGCCAGTAGTATTCCGCACAGGGAAACCCTGAACACCGGGGAGCTGTTTTTT
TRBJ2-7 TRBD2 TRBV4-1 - CASSLLAGGNSYEQYF TGCGCCAGCAGCCTATTAGCGGGAGGGAACTCCTACGAGCAGTACTTC
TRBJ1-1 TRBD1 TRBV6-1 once CSGQDNTEAFF TGTTCCGGACAGGATAACACTGAAGCTTTCTTT
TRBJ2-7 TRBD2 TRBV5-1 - CASSFGLAGVYEQYF TGCGCCAGCAGCTTTGGACTAGCGGGGGTCTACGAGCAGTACTTC
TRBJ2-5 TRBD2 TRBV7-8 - CASSQALAGTRETQYF TGTGCCAGCAGCCAAGCACTAGCGGGAACTAGGGAGACCCAGTACTTC
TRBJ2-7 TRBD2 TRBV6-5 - CASTSAGLAYEQYF TGTGCCAGCACCTCAGCGGGACTGGCTTACGAGCAGTACTTC
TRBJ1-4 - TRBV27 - CASSFRGSNEKLFF TGTGCCAGCAGTTTCCGGGGCTCTAATGAAAAACTGTTTTTT
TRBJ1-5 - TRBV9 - CASSVGSYQPQHF TGTGCCAGCAGCGTCGGCAGTTACCAGCCCCAGCATTTT
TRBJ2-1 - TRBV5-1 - CASILRIFKSYNEQFF TGCGCCAGCATTTTGAGGATTTTCAAGTCTTACAATGAGCAGTTCTTC
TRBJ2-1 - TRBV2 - CASTQLGISYNEQFF TGTGCCAGCACCCAGCTAGGAATCTCCTACAATGAGCAGTTCTTC
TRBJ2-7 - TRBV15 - CATSRANYEQYF TGTGCCACCAGCAGGGCAAACTACGAGCAGTACTTC
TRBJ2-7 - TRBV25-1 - CASSEYAETYEQYF TGTGCCAGCAGTGAATATGCAGAGACCTACGAGCAGTACTTC
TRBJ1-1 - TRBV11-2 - CASSLGHTEAFF TGTGCCAGCAGCTTAGGTCACACTGAAGCTTTCTTT
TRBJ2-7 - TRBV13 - CASSPGPEAPYEQYF TGTGCCAGCAGCCCCGGCCCGGAGGCTCCCTACGAGCAGTACTTC
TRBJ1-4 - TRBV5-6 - CASSAGSGEKLFF TGTGCCAGCAGCGCCGGATCTGGGGAAAAACTGTTTTTT
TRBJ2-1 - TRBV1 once CTSSQDVRKASGISYNEQFF TGCACCAGCAGCCAAGATGTGAGAAAGGCTAGCGGGATCTCCTACAATGAGCAGTTCTTC
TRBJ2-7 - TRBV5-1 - CASSLAPDEQYF TGCGCCAGCAGCTTGGCTCCAGACGAGCAGTACTTC
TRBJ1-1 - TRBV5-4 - CASSLRASTEAFF TGTGCCAGCAGCTTGCGGGCGAGTACTGAAGCTTTCTTT
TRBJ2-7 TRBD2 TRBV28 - CASSFSGRGDEQYF TGTGCCAGCAGTTTTTCGGGGAGGGGTGACGAGCAGTACTTC
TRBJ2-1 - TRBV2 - CASIDSRGSYNEQFF TGTGCCAGCATAGACTCTCGGGGCTCCTACAATGAGCAGTTCTTC
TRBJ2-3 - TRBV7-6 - CASSWAGNTDTQYF TGTGCCAGCAGCTGGGCGGGAAACACAGATACGCAGTATTTT
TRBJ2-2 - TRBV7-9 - CASSFRTNEDGELFF TGTGCCAGCAGCTTCAGGACAAATGAGGACGGGGAGCTGTTTTTT
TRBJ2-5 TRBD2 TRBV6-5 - CASSYSVAGEGETQYF TGTGCCAGCAGTTACTCGGTGGCGGGAGAGGGGGAGACCCAGTACTTC
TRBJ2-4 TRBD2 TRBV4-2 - CASSPTYRDYESIQYF TGTGCCAGCAGCCCCACCTATAGGGACTACGAGTCCATTCAGTACTTC
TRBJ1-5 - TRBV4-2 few CASSQVLDQPQHF TGTGCCAGCAGCCAAGTCTTGGATCAGCCCCAGCATTTT
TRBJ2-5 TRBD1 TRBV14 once CASSQATGTGKETQYF TGTGCCAGCAGCCAAGCAACCGGGACAGGGAAGGAGACCCAGTACTTC
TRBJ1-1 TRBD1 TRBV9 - CASSEDRLHTEAFF TGTGCCAGCAGCGAGGACAGGCTTCACACTGAAGCTTTCTTT
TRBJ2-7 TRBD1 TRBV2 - CATRTGNSDEQYF TGTGCCACCAGGACAGGTAACTCGGACGAGCAGTACTTC
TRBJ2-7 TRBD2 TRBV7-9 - CASSSGTSAAYEQYF TGTGCCAGCAGTTCCGGGACTAGCGCAGCCTACGAGCAGTACTTC
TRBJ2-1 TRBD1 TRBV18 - CASTPDRGQGDEQFF TGTGCCTCGACCCCGGATAGAGGGCAGGGGGATGAGCAGTTCTTC
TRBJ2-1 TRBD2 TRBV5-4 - CASSPGLADSYNEQFF TGTGCCAGCAGCCCGGGACTAGCGGACTCCTACAATGAGCAGTTCTTC
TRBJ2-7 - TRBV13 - CASSLGIERHSTYEQYF TGTGCCAGCAGCTTAGGGATCGAGAGACACTCCACCTACGAGCAGTACTTC
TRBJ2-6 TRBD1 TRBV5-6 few CASSARAGGSGANVLTF TGTGCCAGCAGCGCTAGGGCAGGGGGCTCTGGGGCCAACGTCCTGACTTTC
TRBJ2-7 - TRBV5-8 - CASSSESYEQYF TGTGCCAGCAGCTCAGAATCCTACGAGCAGTACTTC
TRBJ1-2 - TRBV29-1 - CSVEVLRDGHGYTF TGCAGCGTTGAAGTGCTCCGGGACGGGCATGGCTACACCTTC